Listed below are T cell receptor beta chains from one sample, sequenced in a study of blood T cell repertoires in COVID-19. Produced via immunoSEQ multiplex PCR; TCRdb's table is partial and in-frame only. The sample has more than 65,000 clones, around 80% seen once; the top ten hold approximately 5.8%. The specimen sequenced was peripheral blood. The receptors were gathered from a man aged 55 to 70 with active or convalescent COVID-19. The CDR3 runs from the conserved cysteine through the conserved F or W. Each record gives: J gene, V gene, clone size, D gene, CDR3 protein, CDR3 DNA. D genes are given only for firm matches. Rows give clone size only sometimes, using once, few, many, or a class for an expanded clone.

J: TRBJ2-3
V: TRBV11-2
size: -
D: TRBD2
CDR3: CASSFQRGGADTQYF
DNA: TGTGCCAGCAGCTTCCAGCGGGGGGGGGCAGATACGCAGTATTTT

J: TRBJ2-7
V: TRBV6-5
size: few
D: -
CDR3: CASSPAGGLENF
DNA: TGTGCCAGCAGCCCCGCCGGGGGACTCGAGAACTTC

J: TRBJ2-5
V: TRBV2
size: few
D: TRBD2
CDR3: CASSAGLVETQYF
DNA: TGTGCCAGCAGTGCGGGACTAGTTGAGACCCAGTACTTC

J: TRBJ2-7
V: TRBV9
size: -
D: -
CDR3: CASSPGQSSYEQYF
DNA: TGTGCCAGCAGCCCCGGACAGTCTTCCTACGAGCAGTACTTC

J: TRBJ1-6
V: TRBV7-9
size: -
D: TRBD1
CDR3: CASSPVTGTNSPLHF
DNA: TGTGCCAGCAGCCCCGTGACAGGGACTAATTCACCCCTCCACTTT

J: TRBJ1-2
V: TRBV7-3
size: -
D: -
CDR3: CASSLSTENRYGYTF
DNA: TGTGCCAGCAGCTTAAGCACAGAAAACCGCTATGGCTACACCTTC

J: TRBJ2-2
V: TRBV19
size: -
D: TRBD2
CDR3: CASSIEEGLAGTGELFF
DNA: TGTGCCAGTAGTATAGAGGAGGGACTAGCGGGGACCGGGGAGCTGTTTTTT

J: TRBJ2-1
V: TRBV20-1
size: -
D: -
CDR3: CSASLREQFF
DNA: TGCAGTGCTAGCCTTCGGGAGCAGTTCTTC

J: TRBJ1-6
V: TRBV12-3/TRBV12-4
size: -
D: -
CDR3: CASSLRTDSPLHF
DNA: TGTGCCAGCAGTTTAAGGACAGATTCACCCCTCCACTTT

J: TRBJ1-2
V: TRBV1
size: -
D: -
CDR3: CTSSPRVSGGCGYTF
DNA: TGCACCAGCAGCCCGCGCGTATCAGGGGGCTGTGGCTACACCTTC

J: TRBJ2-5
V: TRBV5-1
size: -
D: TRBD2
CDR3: CASSLELAGSETQYF
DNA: TGCGCCAGCAGCTTGGAACTAGCGGGGAGCGAGACCCAGTACTTC

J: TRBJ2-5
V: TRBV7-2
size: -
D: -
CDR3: CASSTSRILEGTQYF
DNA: TGTGCCAGCAGCACAAGCCGGATCCTAGAGGGGACCCAGTACTTC

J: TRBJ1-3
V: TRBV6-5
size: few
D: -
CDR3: CASSYSIQGENTIYF
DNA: TGTGCCAGCAGTTACTCGATTCAGGGTGAAAACACCATATATTTT

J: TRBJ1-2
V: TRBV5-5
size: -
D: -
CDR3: CASSLAVGQGMGGYTF
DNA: TGTGCCAGCAGCTTGGCTGTTGGGCAGGGCATGGGTGGCTACACCTTC

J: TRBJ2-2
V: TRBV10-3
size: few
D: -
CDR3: CAISGTNPNTGELFF
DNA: TGTGCCATCAGTGGGACAAATCCTAACACCGGGGAGCTGTTTTTT

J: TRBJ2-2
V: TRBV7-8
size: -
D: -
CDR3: CASSLLALGNTGELFF
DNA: TGTGCCAGCAGCCTCTTAGCGCTCGGGAACACCGGGGAGCTGTTTTTT

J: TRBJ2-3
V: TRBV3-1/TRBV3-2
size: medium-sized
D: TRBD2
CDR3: CASSQMRPAGGPTDTQYF
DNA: TGTGCCAGCAGCCAAATGAGACCAGCGGGGGGCCCCACAGATACGCAGTATTTT

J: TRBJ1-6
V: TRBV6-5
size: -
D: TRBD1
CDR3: CASTEGQSHHF
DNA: TGTGCCAGCACCGAGGGACAGTCCCATCACTTT

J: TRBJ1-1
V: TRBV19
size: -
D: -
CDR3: CASSSRGNTEAFF
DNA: TGTGCCAGTAGTTCGAGAGGGAACACTGAAGCTTTCTTT

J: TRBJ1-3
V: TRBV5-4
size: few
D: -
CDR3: CASSLSGVSGNTIYF
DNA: TGTGCCAGCAGCTTAAGCGGGGTCTCTGGAAACACCATATATTTT

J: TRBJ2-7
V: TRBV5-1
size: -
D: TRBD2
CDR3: CASSIGEGSVYEQYF
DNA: TGCGCCAGCAGCATTGGGGAGGGAAGCGTCTACGAGCAGTACTTC

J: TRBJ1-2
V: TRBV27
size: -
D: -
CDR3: CASSLTPTADYGYTF
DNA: TGTGCCAGCAGTCTTACTCCCACAGCGGACTATGGCTACACCTTC

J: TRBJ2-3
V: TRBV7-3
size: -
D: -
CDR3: CASSPGVTHTDTQYF
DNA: TGTGCCAGCAGCCCCGGGGTGACACACACAGATACGCAGTATTTT

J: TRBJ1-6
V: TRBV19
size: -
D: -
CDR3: CASSRQDNYNSPLHF
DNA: TGTGCCAGTAGTAGACAGGATAACTATAATTCACCCCTCCACTTT

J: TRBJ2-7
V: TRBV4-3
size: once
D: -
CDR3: CASSAYGGPYEQYF
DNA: TGCGCCAGCAGCGCCTACGGGGGGCCCTACGAGCAGTACTTC

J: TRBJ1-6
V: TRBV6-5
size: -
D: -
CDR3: CASSYWQGSGNSPLHF
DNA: TGTGCCAGCAGTTACTGGCAGGGCTCGGGTAATTCACCCCTCCACTTT

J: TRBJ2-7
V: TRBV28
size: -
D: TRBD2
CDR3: CASSSSSPLLAGYEQYF
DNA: TGTGCCAGCAGTTCCTCTTCACCTTTACTAGCGGGGTACGAGCAGTACTTC